This T cell receptor (beta chain) was sequenced during a study of cytomegalovirus exposure and HLA in healthy donors. Comments on this clone: The antigen remains undetermined.

The CDR3 is 16 residues long. V was trimmed by 7 bases and J by 0 bases, leaving 13 bases between them. Germline assignment: CDR1 MDHEN and CDR2 SYDVKM. Findings of the study overall: Immune exposure information available was restricted to CMV serostatus. Later on, an analysis showed TCR association rates differing by HLA locus, with DRB1 the most and HLA-C the fewest. A few chains linked to CMV were shown in vitro to be specific for CMV antigens. Cytomegalovirus association was assigned to around 150 TCR beta chains.

PCR was performed using 60 Vbeta and 13 Jbeta primers. Assay: immunoSEQ multiplex PCR; the TCRdb copy retains only in-frame clones and omits some. The sample consists of about 160,000 clones, over 70% of them appearing once. Specimen: PBMCs. The TCR originated in a man aged 45-60 years in good health and CMV-seropositive. The chain joins TRBV28 to TRBJ2-6, with D perhaps matching TRBD2 (5 bases). This CDR3 is CASTHEGFSGANVLTF. In DNA, the CDR3 is TGTGCCAGCACCCACGAGGGCTTCTCTGGGGCCAACGTCCTGACTTTC.